A selection of T cell receptor beta chains follows, all from one sample in a study of early T cells in non-severe SARS-CoV-2 infection. MiXCR was run by TCRdb on the 5' RACE reads, yielding one entry per CDR3 protein. The sample has 65,000 to 95,000 distinct CDR3 sequences; roughly 12% are singletons. The specimen comprised whole blood, sampled at baseline. The source is an adult who was a healthcare worker with PCR-confirmed SARS-CoV-2 infection or an uninfected control (not recorded which). The donor label of this sample is uncertain. Each CDR3 is given with its conserved first and last residue. D genes are given only for firm matches. Clone size is stated in some rows and not others, as once, few, many or a class when expanded.

cdr3_nt	cdr3_aa	j_call	clone_size	v_call	d_call
TGTGCCAGCAGCGTAGGTGGAGGACAGAGGAACACCGGGGAGCTGTTTTTT	CASSVGGGQRNTGELFF	TRBJ2-2	many	TRBV9	-
TGTGCCAGCAGTTTATTCGGGTTAGGGACCTCCCATGAAAAACTGTTTTTT	CASSLFGLGTSHEKLFF	TRBJ1-4	-	TRBV27	-
TGTGCCAGCAGCTTTGCTAGCGAGGCCTACGAGCAGTACTTC	CASSFASEAYEQYF	TRBJ2-7	many	TRBV13	-
TGTGCCAGCAGTGAGTCCTACGGCAGGGAGGTGTGGAATGAGCAGTTCTTC	CASSESYGREVWNEQFF	TRBJ2-1	-	TRBV2	-
TGTGCCAGCAGGCTCGGGACACAACCCATCGGAAACACCATATATTTT	CASRLGTQPIGNTIYF	TRBJ1-3	few	TRBV7-9	-
TGCGCCAGCAGCTTGCAGACAGGGGGCAGGAATGGCTACACCTTC	CASSLQTGGRNGYTF	TRBJ1-2	-	TRBV5-1	TRBD1
TGTGCCAGCTCATCTCGAGGGGGCTTTAACCAACGGACTAATGAAAAACTGTTTTTT	CASSSRGGFNQRTNEKLFF	TRBJ1-4	-	TRBV18	TRBD1
TGTGCCAGCAATCCCAGTGGGGGTAGGTTCCCCCAGCATTTT	CASNPSGGRFPQHF	TRBJ1-5	many	TRBV2	-
TGTGCCACTTCACGCGATGGAAACACCATATATTTT	CATSRDGNTIYF	TRBJ1-3	few	TRBV12-3/TRBV12-4	-
TGTGCCAGCAGCTTGAACTCATTCGGGGAGCTGTTTTTT	CASSLNSFGELFF	TRBJ2-2	few	TRBV5-6	-